This T cell receptor (beta chain) was recorded in a study of memory CD4+ T cells and cytomegalovirus serostatus. Here immunoSEQ multiplex PCR was the method, and the copy in TCRdb shows in-frame clones only, minus some. The repertoire holds some 59,000 clones, with roughly 80% as singletons. Single viable CD3+CD4+CD8-CD45RO+ cells were sorted as the memory CD4+ T cells. CD4+ T cells were isolated by positive magnetic selection. Looked up from germline, CDR1 is MNHNS and CDR2 is SASEGT. The V segment lost 0 bases and the J segment 2 bases; nucleotides outside the gene matches: 4. This CDR3 is 16 amino acids long. For this clone: What it recognizes is unknown.

Study results and limitations: CMV serostatus prediction reached median AUC roughly 0.95, or 0.91 with US-trained model.

Material: memory CD4+ T cells from blood. The receptor's source is an adult in good health and CMV-seronegative. The chain joins TRBV6-1 to TRBJ2-3; 8 positions match TRBD1. The CDR3: CASSEAWTGLTDTQYF. The CDR3 region has the DNA TGTGCCAGCAGTGAAGCATGGACAGGGCTCACAGATACGCAGTATTTT.